The T cell receptor (beta chain) under discussion was sequenced for a study of CD8 T cells in ankylosing spondylitis. The study's findings and limits: Ankylosing spondylitis blood appeared to carry a characteristic TCR beta motif of seven to nine highly homologous variants. Disease-associated clones were CD8+ and fairly uncommon in peripheral blood.

V gave up 1 base and J gave up 3 bases; unmatched junction bases: 13. The CDR3 is made up of 18 amino acids. Germline CDR1 is DFQATT and CDR2 is SNEGSKA (reference sequence). TCRdb re-derived calls from the 5' RACE reads in MiXCR, one entry per CDR3 protein. The sample shows approximately 500,000 distinct CDR3 sequences, roughly 13% of them seen only once. This clonotype was counted a few times. The antigen is undetermined. This chain links TRBV20-1 with TRBJ2-2; 8 bases map to TRBD1. This TCR was sampled from a male donor with ankylosing spondylitis. Sequencing was done on a sample of blood, either unsorted or a sorted T cell fraction (not recorded which). The CDR3 spells CSARVGTGAQFYTGELFF. The CDR3 DNA reads TGCAGTGCTAGAGTGGGGACAGGTGCTCAATTTTACACCGGGGAGCTGTTTTTT.